This T cell receptor beta chain stems from a study of Ad26.COV2.S vaccination and SARS-CoV-2 variants. Germline assignment: CDR1 MGHRA and CDR2 YSYEKL. Between the trimmed V and J ends, which lost 0 bases and 8 bases, there was a span of 14 bases. The CDR3 runs to 16 residues. The assay was immunoSEQ multiplex PCR, and TCRdb's table has in-frame clones only and misses some. The sample has approximately 140,000 clones, 80% to 90% seen once. Study-level points and caveats: In TCR breadth and depth analyses, total T cell responses may have been underestimated. Substantial breadth in spike-specific CD8+ and CD4+ T cell responses was reportedly seen after vaccination.

Note on this clone: Antigen specificity is unknown.

This specimen was peripheral blood, taken after recovery from COVID-19. The chain links TRBV4-1 to TRBJ1-6, with unresolved D. The receptor's source is a human donor who had recovered from COVID-19. The CDR3 coding sequence is TGCGCCAGCAGCCAAGACCCGAGGTTGGGTGATTCACCCCTCCACTTT. Its translation is CASSQDPRLGDSPLHF.